The 13 T cell receptor beta chains presented below share a single source sample, sequenced in a study of blood T cell repertoires in COVID-19. Repertoires were generated with immunoSEQ multiplex PCR, while TCRdb's copy carries only in-frame clones and drops some. The sample carries under 300,000 clones, 80% to 95% recorded once. The sequenced sample consisted of peripheral blood. Every receptor here comes from a man aged 25-45 years with COVID-19, enrolled during active disease.

This chain connects TRBV30 to TRBJ1-3; possible D gene TRBD1, 6 bases. V lost 6 bases to trimming and J lost 0 bases, with 9 bases between them. The CDR3 consists of 13 residues. Germline loops: CDR1 GTSNPN, CDR2 SVGIG (reference sequence). CDR3: CACVGASGNTIYF. The DNA for the CDR3 is TGTGCCTGTGTGGGGGCCTCTGGAAACACCATATATTTT. The variable domain in full, completed from reference TRBV30 and TRBJ1-3, reads SQTIHQWPATLVQPVGSPLSLECTVEGTSNPNLYWYRQAAGRGLQLLFYSVGIGQISSEVPQNLSASRPQDRQFILSSKKLLLSDSGFYLCACVGASGNTIYFGEGSWLTVV.

The V and J genes are TRBV18 and TRBJ2-7, with 11 bases that match TRBD1. The CDR3 loop spans 14 amino acids. Germline CDR1 reads KGHSH; CDR2 reads LQKENI. Trimming removed 5 bases from V and 6 bases from J; junction bases left unmatched: 6. The DNA of the CDR3 is TGTGCCAGCTCAGTGGACAGGGGGCGCTCCGAGCAGTACTTC. Protein product: CASSVDRGRSEQYF.

This chain connects TRBV3-1 (or the pseudogene TRBV3-2) to TRBJ2-3, with D unclear. CDR1 is LGHDT and CDR2 is YNNKEL in the germline V gene (reference sequence). The CDR3 is 12 residues long. The V and J ends lost 0 bases and 6 bases respectively, with 4 bases between them. CDR3 residues: CASSQETDTQYF. In DNA form, the CDR3 reads TGTGCCAGCAGCCAAGAAACTGATACGCAGTATTTT.

This chain connects TRBV2 to TRBJ1-2; 7 bases are shared with TRBD1. Losses at the gene ends were 11 bases for V and 4 bases for J; bases not matched to a gene: 4. The germline V gene has CDR1 SNHLY and CDR2 FYNNEI. The CDR3 is 11 residues long. This chain's CDR3 is CAQGGPYGYTF. The CDR3 nucleotides read TGTGCCCAGGGGGGACCCTATGGCTACACCTTC.

This sequence joins TRBV10-3 and TRBJ1-6; perhaps TRBD1 as D (5 bases). CDR1 is ENHRY, CDR2 SYGVKD, per germline. The CDR3 loop spans 18 amino acids. V was cut by 0 bases and J by 11 bases, with 23 bases left in between. The CDR3 nucleotides are TGTGCCATCAGTGAGTCGACGGCCAGTCCGGCGGGGGGAGCACCCCTCCACTTT. It yields the protein CAISESTASPAGGAPLHF.

The V gene is TRBV7-3, the J gene TRBJ2-3; D is unclear. V was pared by 5 bases and J by 4 bases, with 7 bases between. This CDR3 spans 12 amino acids. CDR1 is SGHTA and CDR2 is FQGTGA in the germline V gene. The CDR3 is CASSPSADTQYF. Here the CDR3 DNA reads TGTGCCAGCAGCCCCAGTGCAGATACGCAGTATTTT.

The chain joins TRBV5-1 to TRBJ1-2; D might be TRBD1 (5 bases). The CDR3 consists of 16 residues. CDR1 is SGHRS and CDR2 is YFSETQ in the germline V gene. Trimming shortened V by 3 bases and J by 5 bases, and 20 bases separated the two germline ends. In DNA, the CDR3 is TGCGCCAGCAGCTACCCAAAAGGACAAGGAGGGTATGGCTACACCTTC. Its translation: CASSYPKGQGGYGYTF.

The rearrangement uses TRBV2 and TRBJ2-7, with D perhaps matching TRBD2 (5 bases). The ends were cut back, 3 bases at V and 5 bases at J, with 14 bases in the middle. The CDR3 sequence is 14 residues long. CDR1 SNHLY and CDR2 FYNNEI come from the germline V gene. The CDR3 coding sequence is TGTGCCAGCAGTGATGAGGGAGCGAATCACGAGCAGTACTTC. It specifies CASSDEGANHEQYF. The complete variable domain, with remaining parts taken from reference TRBV2 and TRBJ2-7, reads EPEVTQTPSHQVTQMGQEVILRCVPISNHLYFYWYRQILGQKVEFLVSFYNNEISEKSEIFDDQFSVERPDGSNFTLKIRSTKLEDSAMYFCASSDEGANHEQYFGPGTRLTVT.

The V gene is TRBV6-5, the J gene TRBJ2-7; 9 bases fit TRBD1. V lost 6 bases and J lost 1; bases outside the gene matches: 7. This CDR3 has 15 residues. CDR1 MNHEY and CDR2 SVGAGI come from the germline V gene. Here the CDR3 reads CASRPPGQGSYEQYF. CDR3 bases: TGTGCCAGCAGACCCCCGGGACAGGGTTCCTACGAGCAGTACTTC.

This clone is a singleton in its sample. The chain couples TRBV6-5 to TRBJ1-3; 7 bases align to TRBD1. The CDR3 covers 14 residues. V shed 4 bases and J 2 bases; nucleotides not matched to a gene: 2. Germline-derived CDR1 and CDR2 are MNHEY and SVGAGI. The CDR3 spells CASSSGQPGNTIYF. CDR3 DNA sequence: TGTGCCAGCAGTTCGGGACAGCCTGGAAACACCATATATTTT.

The J gene is TRBJ1-2, the V gene TRBV9; 8 bases are a match to TRBD1. Germline lookup yields CDR1 SGDLS and CDR2 YYNGEE. The CDR3 has 13 residues. With 2 bases clipped from V and 6 bases from J, the junction kept 3 bases outside the gene matches. CDR3 sequence (DNA): TGTGCCAGCAGCGTGACAGGGGTTCATGGCTACACCTTC. As protein: CASSVTGVHGYTF.

The chain is built from TRBV7-9 and TRBJ1-2; D is unclear. The germline V gene encodes CDR1 SEHNR and CDR2 FQNEAQ (reference sequence). This CDR3 contains 11 residues. Trimming cost V 5 bases and J 7 bases, with 8 bases left between them. The CDR3 loop reads CASSARAGYTF. In DNA form, the CDR3 reads TGTGCCAGCAGCGCCCGCGCTGGCTACACCTTC.

The chain recombines TRBV19 with TRBJ2-5; D is undetermined. The CDR3 is 14 amino acids. Trimming stripped 0 bases from V and 1 base from J, with 6 bases between. Germline V gene data show CDR1 as LNHDA and CDR2 as SQIVND (reference sequence). CDR3 sequence: CASSIDPGQETQYF. CDR3 DNA sequence: TGTGCCAGTAGTATAGATCCCGGCCAAGAGACCCAGTACTTC.